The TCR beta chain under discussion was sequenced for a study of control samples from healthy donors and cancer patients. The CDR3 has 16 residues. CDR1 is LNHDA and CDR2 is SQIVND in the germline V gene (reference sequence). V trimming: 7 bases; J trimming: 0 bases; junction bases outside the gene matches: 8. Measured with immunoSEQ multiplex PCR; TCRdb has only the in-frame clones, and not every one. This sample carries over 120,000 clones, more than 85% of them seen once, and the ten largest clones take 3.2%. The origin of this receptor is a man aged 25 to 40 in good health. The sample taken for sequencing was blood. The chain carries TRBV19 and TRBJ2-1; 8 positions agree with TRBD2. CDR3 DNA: TGTGCCAGTATCCCCAGCGGGGGCTACTCCTACAATGAGCAGTTCTTC. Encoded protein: CASIPSGGYSYNEQFF. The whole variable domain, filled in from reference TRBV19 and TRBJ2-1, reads DGGITQSPKYLFRKEGQNVTLSCEQNLNHDAMYWYRQDPGQGLRLIYYSQIVNDFQKGDIAEGYSVSREKKESFPLTVTSAQKNPTAFYLCASIPSGGYSYNEQFFGPGTRLTVL.